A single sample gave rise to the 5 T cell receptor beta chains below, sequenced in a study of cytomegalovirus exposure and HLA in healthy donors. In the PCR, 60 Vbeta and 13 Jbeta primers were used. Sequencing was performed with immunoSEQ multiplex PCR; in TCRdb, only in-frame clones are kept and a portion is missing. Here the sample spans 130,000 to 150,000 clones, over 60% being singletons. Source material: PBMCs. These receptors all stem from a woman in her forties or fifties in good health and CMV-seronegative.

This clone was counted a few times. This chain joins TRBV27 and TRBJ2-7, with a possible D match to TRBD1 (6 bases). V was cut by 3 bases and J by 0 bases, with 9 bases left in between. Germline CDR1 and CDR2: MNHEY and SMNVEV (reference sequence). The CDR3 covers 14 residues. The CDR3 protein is CASSFQGGSYEQYF. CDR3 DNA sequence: TGTGCCAGCAGTTTTCAAGGGGGCTCCTACGAGCAGTACTTC.

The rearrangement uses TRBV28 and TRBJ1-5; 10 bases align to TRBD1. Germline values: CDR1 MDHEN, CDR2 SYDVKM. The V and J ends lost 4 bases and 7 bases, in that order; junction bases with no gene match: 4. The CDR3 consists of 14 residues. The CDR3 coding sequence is TGTGCCAGCAGTTCGACAGGGGGCGGCCAGCCCCAGCATTTT. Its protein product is CASSSTGGGQPQHF.

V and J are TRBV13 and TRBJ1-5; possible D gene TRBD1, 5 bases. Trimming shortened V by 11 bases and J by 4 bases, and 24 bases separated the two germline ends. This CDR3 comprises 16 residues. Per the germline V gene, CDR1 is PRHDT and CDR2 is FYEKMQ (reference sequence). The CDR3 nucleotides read TGTGCCGCAGGGAACACGGATCGGGGACTTAATCAGCCCCAGCATTTT. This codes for CAAGNTDRGLNQPQHF.

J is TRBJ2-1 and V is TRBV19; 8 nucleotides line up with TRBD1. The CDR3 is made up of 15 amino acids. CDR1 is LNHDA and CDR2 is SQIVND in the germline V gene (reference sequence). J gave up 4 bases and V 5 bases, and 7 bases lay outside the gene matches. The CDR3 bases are TGTGCCAGTAGTGCCGGACAGGGCTTTTACAATGAGCAGTTCTTC. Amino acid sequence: CASSAGQGFYNEQFF.

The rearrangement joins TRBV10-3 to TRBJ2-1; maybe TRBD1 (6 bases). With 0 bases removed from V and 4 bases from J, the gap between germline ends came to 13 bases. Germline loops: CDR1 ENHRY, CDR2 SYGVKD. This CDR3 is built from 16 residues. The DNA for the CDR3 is TGTGCCATCAGTGAGTCGTCGCAGGGGTCATACAATGAGCAGTTCTTC. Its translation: CAISESSQGSYNEQFF.